The next 6 T cell receptor beta chains were all read from a single sample in a study of CD8+ T cells in alopecia areata. Treatment reported: oral pan-JAK inhibitor, 5-10 mg twice daily. Reverse transcribed after extraction, RNA yielded cDNA as the sequencing template. Profiling relied on immunoSEQ multiplex PCR, and the TCRdb table lists in-frame clones only, not all of them. The sample consists of 190,000 or so clones, about 60% of them appearing once. Here the sequenced sample was CD8+ T cells sorted from blood, taken at week 24, from a patient treated with tofacitinib. The origin of the receptors is a human donor with alopecia areata.

CDR3 in amino acids: CAREGGVGEKLFF. The CDR3 coding sequence is TGTGCCCGGGAAGGGGGAGTGGGTGAAAAACTGTTTTTT. The chain employs TRBV7-9 and TRBJ1-4; TRBD1 is a possible D gene (6 bases). V lost 11 bases to trimming and J lost 7 bases, with 17 bases between them. The CDR3 length is 13 residues. Germline CDR1 SEHNR, CDR2 FQNEAQ (reference sequence).

The chain carries TRBV27 and TRBJ1-1; a possible D gene is TRBD1 (5 bases). Per the germline V gene, CDR1 is MNHEY and CDR2 is SMNVEV (reference sequence). The CDR3 covers 12 residues. V lost 2 bases and J lost 8, with 9 bases in between. DNA for the CDR3: TGTGCCAGCAGTTTAGTGGGACGGGAAGCTTTCTTT. This gives the protein CASSLVGREAFF.

The J gene is TRBJ1-5, the V gene TRBV4-2, with D unclear. The V and J ends lost 1 base and 6 bases respectively, with 19 bases between them. Germline V lookup: CDR1 LGHNA, CDR2 YNFKEQ. The CDR3 sequence is 17 residues long. The CDR3 spells CASSQVSVSGLGQPQHF. CDR3 nucleotides: TGTGCCAGCAGCCAAGTCTCTGTGTCGGGGTTAGGTCAGCCCCAGCATTTT.

J is TRBJ1-1 and V is TRBV9; TRBD1 might be the D (6 bases). The CDR3 is made up of 14 amino acids. The germline V and J ends were trimmed by 3 bases and 0 bases, with 9 bases remaining between them. Germline values: CDR1 SGDLS, CDR2 YYNGEE. The CDR3 sequence is CASSGGQMNTEAFF. In DNA form, the CDR3 reads TGTGCCAGCAGCGGAGGACAGATGAACACTGAAGCTTTCTTT. Full variable domain (outside the CDR3, taken from reference TRBV9 and TRBJ1-1): DSGVTQTPKHLITATGQRVTLRCSPRSGDLSVYWYQQSLDQGLQFLIQYYNGEERAKGNILERFSAQQFPDLHSELNLSSLELGDSALYFCASSGGQMNTEAFFGQGTRLTVV.

This clone was counted between two and nine times. The chain is built from TRBV29-1 and TRBJ1-2; D unclear. Germline CDR1 SQVTM, CDR2 ANQGSEA. This CDR3 region has 10 residues. V shed 6 bases and J shed 8 bases, with 10 bases lying between them. This CDR3 reads CSVNLAGYTF. In DNA form, the CDR3 reads TGCAGCGTGAACCTGGCGGGCTACACCTTC.

This clone came up once. Relative to the germline gene, one junction end is altered; a read error may explain this. Other nucleotide sequences in the sample specify the same CDR3. The chain links TRBV5-1 to TRBJ2-2; tentatively, D is TRBD2 (5 bases). CDR1 is SGHRS and CDR2 is YFSETQ in the germline V gene. The CDR3 length is 15 residues. In DNA form, the CDR3 reads TGCGCCAGCAGGAGCATTAAGGTCGACACCGGGGAGCTGTTTTTC. This translates into CASRSIKVDTGELFF.